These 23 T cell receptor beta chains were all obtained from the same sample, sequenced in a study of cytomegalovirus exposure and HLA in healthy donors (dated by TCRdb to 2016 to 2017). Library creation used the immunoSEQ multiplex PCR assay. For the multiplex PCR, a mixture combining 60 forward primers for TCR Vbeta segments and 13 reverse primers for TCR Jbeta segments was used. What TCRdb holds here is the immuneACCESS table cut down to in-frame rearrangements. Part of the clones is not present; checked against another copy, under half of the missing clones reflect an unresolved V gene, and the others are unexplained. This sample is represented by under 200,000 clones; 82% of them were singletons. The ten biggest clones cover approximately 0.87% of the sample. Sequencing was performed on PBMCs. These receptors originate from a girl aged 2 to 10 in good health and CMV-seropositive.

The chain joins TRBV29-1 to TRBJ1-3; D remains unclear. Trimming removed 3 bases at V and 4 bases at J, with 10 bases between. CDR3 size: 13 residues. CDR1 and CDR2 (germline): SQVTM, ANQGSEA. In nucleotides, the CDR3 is TGCAGCGTTGAGAGGGCTCCGGGAAACACCATATATTTT. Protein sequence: CSVERAPGNTIYF.

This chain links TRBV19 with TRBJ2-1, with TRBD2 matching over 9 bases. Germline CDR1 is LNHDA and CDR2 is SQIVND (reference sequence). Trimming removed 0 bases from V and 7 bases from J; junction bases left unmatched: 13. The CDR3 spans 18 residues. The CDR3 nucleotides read TGTGCCAGTAGTATAGATCCCGGCGCGGGAGGGCCGGGTAATGAGCAGTTCTTC. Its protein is CASSIDPGAGGPGNEQFF.

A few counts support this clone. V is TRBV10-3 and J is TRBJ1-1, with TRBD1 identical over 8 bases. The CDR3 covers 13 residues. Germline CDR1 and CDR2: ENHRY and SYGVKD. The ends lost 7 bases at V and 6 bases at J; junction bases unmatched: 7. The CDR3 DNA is TGTGCCATCACCCTCGGGGACAGGTCTGAAGCTTTCTTT. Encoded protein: CAITLGDRSEAFF.

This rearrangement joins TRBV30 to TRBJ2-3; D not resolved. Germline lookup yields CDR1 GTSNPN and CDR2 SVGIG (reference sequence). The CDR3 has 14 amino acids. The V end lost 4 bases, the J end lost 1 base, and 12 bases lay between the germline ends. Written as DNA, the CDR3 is TGTGCCTGGAACCGTCACTCGGGCACAGATACGCAGTATTTT. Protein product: CAWNRHSGTDTQYF.

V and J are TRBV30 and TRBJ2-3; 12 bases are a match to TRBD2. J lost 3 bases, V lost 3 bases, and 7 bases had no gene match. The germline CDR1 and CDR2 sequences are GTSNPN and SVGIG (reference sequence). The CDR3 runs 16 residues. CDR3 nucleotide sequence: TGTGCCTGGAGCGGGGCGACTAGCGGGGGAACAGATACGCAGTATTTT. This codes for CAWSGATSGGTDTQYF.

The CDR3 region is CASSYPPQEEQFF. As DNA, the CDR3 is TGTGCCAGCAGCTATCCCCCACAGGAAGAACAGTTCTTC. The chain joins TRBV11-2 to TRBJ2-1; a weak D match, TRBD1 (5 bases). CDR3 length: 13 residues. The germline CDR1 and CDR2 sequences are SGHAT and FQNNGV. V lost 4 bases to trimming and J lost 13 bases, with 17 bases between them.

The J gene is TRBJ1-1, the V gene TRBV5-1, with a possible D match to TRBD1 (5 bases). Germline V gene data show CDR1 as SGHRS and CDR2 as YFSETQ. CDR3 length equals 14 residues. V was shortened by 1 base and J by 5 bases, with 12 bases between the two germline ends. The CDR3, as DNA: TGCGCCAGCAGCTTGACCGAGACAGCGACTGAAGCTTTCTTT. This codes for CASSLTETATEAFF.

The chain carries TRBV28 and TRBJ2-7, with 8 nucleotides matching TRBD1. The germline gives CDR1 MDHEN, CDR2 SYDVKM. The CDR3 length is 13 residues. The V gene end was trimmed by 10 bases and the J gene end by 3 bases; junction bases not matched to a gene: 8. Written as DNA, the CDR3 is TGTGCCACCCTACAGACAGGGGTCTACGAGCAGTACTTC. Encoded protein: CATLQTGVYEQYF.

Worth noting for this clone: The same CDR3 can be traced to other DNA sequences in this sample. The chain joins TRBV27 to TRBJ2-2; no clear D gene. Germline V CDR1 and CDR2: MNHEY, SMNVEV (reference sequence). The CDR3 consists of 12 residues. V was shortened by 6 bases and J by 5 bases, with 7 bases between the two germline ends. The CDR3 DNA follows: TGTGCCAGCAGCCTTCTAACCGGGGAGCTGTTTTTT. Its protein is CASSLLTGELFF.

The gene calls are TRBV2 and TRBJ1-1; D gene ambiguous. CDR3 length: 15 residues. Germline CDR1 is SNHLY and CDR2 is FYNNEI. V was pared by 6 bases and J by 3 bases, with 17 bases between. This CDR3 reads CASRPGLPEHTEAFF. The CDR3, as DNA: TGTGCCAGCAGACCCGGACTCCCGGAGCACACTGAAGCTTTCTTT.

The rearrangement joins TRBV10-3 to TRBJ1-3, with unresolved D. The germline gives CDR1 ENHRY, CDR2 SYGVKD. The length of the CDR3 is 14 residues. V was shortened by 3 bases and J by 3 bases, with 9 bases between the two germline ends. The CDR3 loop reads CAISEREGGNTIYF. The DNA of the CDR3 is TGTGCCATCAGTGAAAGGGAGGGTGGAAACACCATATATTTT.

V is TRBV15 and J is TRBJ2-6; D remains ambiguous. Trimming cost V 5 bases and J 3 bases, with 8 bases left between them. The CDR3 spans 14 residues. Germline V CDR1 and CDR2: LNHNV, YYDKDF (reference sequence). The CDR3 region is CATSPNGGANVLTF. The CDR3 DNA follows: TGTGCCACCAGCCCTAACGGTGGGGCCAACGTCCTGACTTTC.

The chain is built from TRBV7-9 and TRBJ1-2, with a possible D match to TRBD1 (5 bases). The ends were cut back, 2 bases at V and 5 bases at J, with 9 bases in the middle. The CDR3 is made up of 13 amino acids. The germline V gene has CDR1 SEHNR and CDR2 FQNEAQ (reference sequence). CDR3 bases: TGTGCCAGCAGCTTACTATCAGGGTATGGCTACACCTTC. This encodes CASSLLSGYGYTF.

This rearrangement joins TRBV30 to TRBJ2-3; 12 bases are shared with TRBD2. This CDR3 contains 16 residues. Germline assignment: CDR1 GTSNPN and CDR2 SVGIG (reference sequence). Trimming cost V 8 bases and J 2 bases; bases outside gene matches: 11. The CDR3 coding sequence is TGTGCCGGGGTCCTCCCTAGCGGGAGGGCCACAGATACGCAGTATTTT. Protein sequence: CAGVLPSGRATDTQYF.

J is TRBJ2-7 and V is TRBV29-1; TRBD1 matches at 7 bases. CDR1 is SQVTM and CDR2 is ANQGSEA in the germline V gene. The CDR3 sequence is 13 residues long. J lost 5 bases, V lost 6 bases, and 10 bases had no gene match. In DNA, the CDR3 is TGCAGCGTCGCGACAGGGTCCAACGACGAGCAGTACTTC. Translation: CSVATGSNDEQYF.

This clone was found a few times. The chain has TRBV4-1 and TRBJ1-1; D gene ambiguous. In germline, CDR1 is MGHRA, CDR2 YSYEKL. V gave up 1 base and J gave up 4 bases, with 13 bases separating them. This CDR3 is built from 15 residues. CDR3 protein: CASSQGPLRGTEAFF. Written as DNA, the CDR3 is TGCGCCAGCAGCCAAGGCCCTCTCCGGGGCACTGAAGCTTTCTTT.

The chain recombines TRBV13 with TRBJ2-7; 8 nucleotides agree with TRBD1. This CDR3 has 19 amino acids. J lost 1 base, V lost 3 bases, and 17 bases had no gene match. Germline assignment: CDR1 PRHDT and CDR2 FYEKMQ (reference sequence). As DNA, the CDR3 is TGTGCCAGCAGCTTGGTTTCATCCGTCTCGGGACAGGCTTCCTACGAGCAGTACTTC. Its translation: CASSLVSSVSGQASYEQYF.

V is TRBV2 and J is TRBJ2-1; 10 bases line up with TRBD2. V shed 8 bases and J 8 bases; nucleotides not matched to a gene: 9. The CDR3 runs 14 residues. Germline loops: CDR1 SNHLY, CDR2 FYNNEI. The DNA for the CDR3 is TGTGCCAGCGGGGCCCTAGCGGGAGCCCATGAGCAGTTCTTC. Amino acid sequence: CASGALAGAHEQFF. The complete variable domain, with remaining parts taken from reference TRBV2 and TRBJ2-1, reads EPEVTQTPSHQVTQMGQEVILRCVPISNHLYFYWYRQILGQKVEFLVSFYNNEISEKSEIFDDQFSVERPDGSNFTLKIRSTKLEDSAMYFCASGALAGAHEQFFGPGTRLTVL.

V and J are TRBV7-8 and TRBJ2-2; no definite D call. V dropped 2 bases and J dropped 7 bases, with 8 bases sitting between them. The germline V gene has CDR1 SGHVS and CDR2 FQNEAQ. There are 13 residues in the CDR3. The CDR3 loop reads CASSLLENGELFF. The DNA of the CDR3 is TGTGCCAGCAGCTTACTAGAAAACGGGGAGCTGTTTTTT.

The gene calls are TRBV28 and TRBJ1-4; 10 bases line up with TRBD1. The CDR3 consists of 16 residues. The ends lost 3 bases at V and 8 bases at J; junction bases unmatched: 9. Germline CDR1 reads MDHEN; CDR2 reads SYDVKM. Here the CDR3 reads CASSLLGDRGDEKLFF. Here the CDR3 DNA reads TGTGCCAGCAGTTTGTTAGGGGACAGGGGAGACGAAAAACTGTTTTTT. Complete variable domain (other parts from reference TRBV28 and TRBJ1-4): DVKVTQSSRYLVKRTGEKVFLECVQDMDHENMFWYRQDPGLGLRLIYFSYDVKMKEKGDIPEGYSVSREKKERFSLILESASTNQTSMYLCASSLLGDRGDEKLFFGSGTQLSVL.

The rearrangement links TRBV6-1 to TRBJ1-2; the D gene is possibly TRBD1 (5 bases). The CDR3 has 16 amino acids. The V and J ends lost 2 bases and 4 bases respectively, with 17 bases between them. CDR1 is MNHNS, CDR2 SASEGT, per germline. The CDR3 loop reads CASSESVGRALYGYTF. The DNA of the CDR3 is TGTGCCAGCAGTGAAAGTGTCGGCAGGGCCCTCTATGGCTACACCTTC.

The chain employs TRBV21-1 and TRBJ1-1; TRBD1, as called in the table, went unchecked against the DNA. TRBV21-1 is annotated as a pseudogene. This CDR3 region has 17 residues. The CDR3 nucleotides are TGTGCCAGCAGCAAAAGAGGACAGGGGGTGATGAACACTGAAGCTTTCTTT. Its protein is CASSKRGQGVMNTEAFF.

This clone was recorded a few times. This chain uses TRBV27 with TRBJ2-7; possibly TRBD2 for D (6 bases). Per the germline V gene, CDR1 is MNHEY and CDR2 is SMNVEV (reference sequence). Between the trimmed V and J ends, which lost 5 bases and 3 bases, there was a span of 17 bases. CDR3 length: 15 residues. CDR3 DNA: TGTGCCAGCAGTCGTCAGTTGGGGAGGAGCTACGAGCAGTACTTC. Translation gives CASSRQLGRSYEQYF.